Listed below are T cell receptor beta chains from one sample, sequenced in a study of shared clonotypes between healthy human individuals. TCRdb keeps only in-frame clones here, not all; method: immunoSEQ multiplex PCR. This sample has about half a million clones; almost 80% occur once, and the top ten carry around 12%. Material for sequencing was PBMCs. Receptors originate from a woman aged 35 to 49 in good health. Some clones in this sample may be carry-over from other donors' samples. The CDR3 runs from the conserved cysteine through the conserved F or W. The D gene is left open where the match is weak. The size field is filled for only some rows; it gives once, few, many or a size class.

clone_size: -; j_call: TRBJ2-2; v_call: TRBV19; d_call: TRBD1; cdr3_nt: TGTGCCAGTAGTATTTTGTGGACAGGGAACACCGGGGAGCTGTTTTTT; cdr3_aa: CASSILWTGNTGELFF
clone_size: few; j_call: TRBJ2-3; v_call: TRBV19; d_call: TRBD2; cdr3_nt: TGTGCCAGTAGTATTGTGTGGGACTACGGCACAGATACGCAGTATTTT; cdr3_aa: CASSIVWDYGTDTQYF
clone_size: -; j_call: TRBJ1-5; v_call: TRBV27; d_call: TRBD1; cdr3_nt: TGTGCCAGGCCCGCCGACAGGGGAGGCAATCAGCCCCAGCATTTT; cdr3_aa: CARPADRGGNQPQHF
clone_size: -; j_call: TRBJ1-2; v_call: TRBV19; d_call: -; cdr3_nt: TGTGCCAGTAGTAGCACTACAGGGCTCTATGGCTACACCTTC; cdr3_aa: CASSSTTGLYGYTF
clone_size: many; j_call: TRBJ2-7; v_call: TRBV15; d_call: TRBD1; cdr3_nt: TGTGCCACCAGCAGGTTTGCGGGACAGGGTGTAAGTTCCTACGAGCAGTACTTC; cdr3_aa: CATSRFAGQGVSSYEQYF
clone_size: -; j_call: TRBJ2-7; v_call: TRBV5-1; d_call: TRBD2; cdr3_nt: TGCGCCAGCACCGCGGTAGCGGGGGGGTCCTACGAGCAGTACTTC; cdr3_aa: CASTAVAGGSYEQYF
clone_size: -; j_call: TRBJ1-2; v_call: TRBV6-1; d_call: TRBD1; cdr3_nt: TGTGCCAGCAGTGAATTGGACAGGGACTATGGCTACACCTTC; cdr3_aa: CASSELDRDYGYTF
clone_size: -; j_call: TRBJ2-7; v_call: TRBV14; d_call: TRBD1; cdr3_nt: TGTGCCAGCAGCCAATGGACAGGGGGTTACGAGCAGTACTTC; cdr3_aa: CASSQWTGGYEQYF
clone_size: -; j_call: TRBJ2-7; v_call: TRBV6-6; d_call: TRBD2; cdr3_nt: TGTGCCAGCAGTTCCTTCGCTAGCGGGGAAGCCTACGAGCAGTACTTC; cdr3_aa: CASSSFASGEAYEQYF
clone_size: -; j_call: TRBJ2-1; v_call: TRBV29-1; d_call: TRBD1; cdr3_nt: TGCAGCGTTTCTTACCGGGGGACAGGGAGGGATGAGCAGTTCTTC; cdr3_aa: CSVSYRGTGRDEQFF
clone_size: -; j_call: TRBJ2-7; v_call: TRBV5-1; d_call: -; cdr3_nt: TGCGCCAGCAGCCCTGGGACGGCCTCCTACGAGCAGTACTTC; cdr3_aa: CASSPGTASYEQYF
clone_size: -; j_call: TRBJ2-3; v_call: TRBV4-3; d_call: -; cdr3_nt: TGCGCCAGCAGCCAAGATAGGGGCACAGATACGCAGTATTTT; cdr3_aa: CASSQDRGTDTQYF
clone_size: once; j_call: TRBJ1-1; v_call: TRBV21-1; d_call: -; cdr3_nt: TGTGCCAGCAGATACGGGGGACCCCCGGCAACTGAAGCTTTCTTT; cdr3_aa: CASRYGGPPATEAFF
clone_size: -; j_call: TRBJ1-2; v_call: TRBV7-2; d_call: TRBD1; cdr3_nt: TGTGCCAGCAGTCTAGTACAGGGGAATGGCTACACCTTC; cdr3_aa: CASSLVQGNGYTF
clone_size: -; j_call: TRBJ2-7; v_call: TRBV7-9; d_call: -; cdr3_nt: TGTGCCAGCAGCTTAAGTCTCAGGTCAGCGAACTACGAGCAGTACTTC; cdr3_aa: CASSLSLRSANYEQYF
clone_size: -; j_call: TRBJ2-1; v_call: TRBV7-2; d_call: TRBD2; cdr3_nt: TGTGCCAGCAGCCCCTCACTAGCGTCACGTCTTAGTGAGCAGTTCTTC; cdr3_aa: CASSPSLASRLSEQFF
clone_size: few; j_call: TRBJ2-5; v_call: TRBV7-9; d_call: TRBD2; cdr3_nt: TGTGCCAGCAGCTTATGGCTAGCGGGAGGTCGAGAGACCCAGTACTTC; cdr3_aa: CASSLWLAGGRETQYF
clone_size: -; j_call: TRBJ2-7; v_call: TRBV28; d_call: -; cdr3_nt: TGTGCCAGCAGTTTAGAAGGAAACGAGCAGTACTTC; cdr3_aa: CASSLEGNEQYF
clone_size: -; j_call: TRBJ2-2; v_call: TRBV11-2; d_call: TRBD2; cdr3_nt: TGTGCCAGCAGCTTAGTGATTAGCGGGAGGGTTACCGGGGAGCTGTTTTTT; cdr3_aa: CASSLVISGRVTGELFF
clone_size: -; j_call: TRBJ2-3; v_call: TRBV11-3; d_call: -; cdr3_nt: TGTGCCAGCAGCTTAGAGACTGGCACAGATACGCAGTATTTT; cdr3_aa: CASSLETGTDTQYF
clone_size: -; j_call: TRBJ2-3; v_call: TRBV27; d_call: -; cdr3_nt: TGTGCCAGCACTCAACGGGCTAGCGTGGATACGCAGTATTTT; cdr3_aa: CASTQRASVDTQYF
clone_size: -; j_call: TRBJ2-1; v_call: TRBV27; d_call: -; cdr3_nt: TGTGCCAGCAGTGCGGGACACCACAATGAGCAGTTCTTC; cdr3_aa: CASSAGHHNEQFF
clone_size: once; j_call: TRBJ2-5; v_call: TRBV5-8; d_call: TRBD2; cdr3_nt: TGTGCCAGCAGCCCCGGGACTAGCGGGAGCCCCCTAGAGACCCAGTACTTC; cdr3_aa: CASSPGTSGSPLETQYF
clone_size: -; j_call: TRBJ1-5; v_call: TRBV19; d_call: -; cdr3_nt: TGTGCCAGTAGTATGGCCGTAAATCAGCCCCAGCATTTT; cdr3_aa: CASSMAVNQPQHF
clone_size: -; j_call: TRBJ2-1; v_call: TRBV10-2; d_call: -; cdr3_nt: TGCGCCAGCAGTGAGTCAGGGGGGGGTTTGAATGAGCAGTTCTTC; cdr3_aa: CASSESGGGLNEQFF
clone_size: -; j_call: TRBJ2-3; v_call: TRBV28; d_call: TRBD2; cdr3_nt: TGTGCCAGCAGTTTAGGAATCCGGGAGGGTTTCGCAGATACGCAGTATTTT; cdr3_aa: CASSLGIREGFADTQYF
clone_size: -; j_call: TRBJ1-6; v_call: TRBV30; d_call: -; cdr3_nt: TGTGCCTGGAGTATTGGTCCGCTTAATAATTCACCCCTCCACTTT; cdr3_aa: CAWSIGPLNNSPLHF